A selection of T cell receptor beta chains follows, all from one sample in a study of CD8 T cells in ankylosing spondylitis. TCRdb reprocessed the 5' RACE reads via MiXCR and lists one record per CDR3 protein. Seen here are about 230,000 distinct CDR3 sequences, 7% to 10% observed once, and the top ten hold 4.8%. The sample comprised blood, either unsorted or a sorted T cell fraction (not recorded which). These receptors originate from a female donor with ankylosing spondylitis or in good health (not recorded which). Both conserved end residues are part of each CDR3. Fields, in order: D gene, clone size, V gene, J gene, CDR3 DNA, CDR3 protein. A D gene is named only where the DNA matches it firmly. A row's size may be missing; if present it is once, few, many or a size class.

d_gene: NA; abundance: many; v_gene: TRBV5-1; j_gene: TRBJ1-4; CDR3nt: TGCGCCAGCAGCCCGGTAGCGAATGAAAAACTGTTTTTT; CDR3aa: CASSPVANEKLFF
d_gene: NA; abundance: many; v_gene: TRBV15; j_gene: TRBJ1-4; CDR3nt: TGTGCCACCAGCAGAGATGGGGGGCCCTCGGAGAAACTGTTTTTT; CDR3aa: CATSRDGGPSEKLFF
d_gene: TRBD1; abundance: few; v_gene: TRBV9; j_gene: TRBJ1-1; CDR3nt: TGTGCCAGCAGCGTAGTGGGACAGGGGGACACTGAAGCTTTCTTT; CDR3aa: CASSVVGQGDTEAFF
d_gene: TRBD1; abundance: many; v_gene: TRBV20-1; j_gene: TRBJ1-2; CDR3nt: TGCAGTGCTAGAAGGACAGGGGCGGACTCGGAAGGCTACACCTTC; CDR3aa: CSARRTGADSEGYTF
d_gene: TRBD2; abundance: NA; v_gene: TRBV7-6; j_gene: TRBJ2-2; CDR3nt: TGTGCCAGCAGGGGACTAGCGGGGAACACCGGGGAGCTGTTTTTT; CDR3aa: CASRGLAGNTGELFF
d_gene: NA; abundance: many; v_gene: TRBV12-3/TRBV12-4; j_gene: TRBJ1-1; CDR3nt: TGTGCCAGTTACGTCAGGCGCTCTATAAACACTGAAGCTTTCTTT; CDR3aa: CASYVRRSINTEAFF
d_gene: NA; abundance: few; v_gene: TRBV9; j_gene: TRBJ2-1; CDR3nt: TGTGCCAGCAGCGGCGGGGAACCCTACAATGAGCAGTTCTTC; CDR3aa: CASSGGEPYNEQFF
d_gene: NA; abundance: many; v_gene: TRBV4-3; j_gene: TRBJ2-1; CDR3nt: TGCGCCAGCAGCCGAAGTCAGAGCTCCTACAATGAGCAGTTCTTC; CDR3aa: CASSRSQSSYNEQFF
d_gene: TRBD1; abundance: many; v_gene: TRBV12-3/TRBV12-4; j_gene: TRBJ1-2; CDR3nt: TGTGCCAGCAGTTTAGGACAGGGAGCCGCTAACTATGGCTACACCTTC; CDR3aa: CASSLGQGAANYGYTF
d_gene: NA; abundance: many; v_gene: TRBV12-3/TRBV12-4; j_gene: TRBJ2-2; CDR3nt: TGTGCCAGCAGTTCCCCCCTGGACGACAACACCGGGGAGCTGTTTTTT; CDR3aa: CASSSPLDDNTGELFF
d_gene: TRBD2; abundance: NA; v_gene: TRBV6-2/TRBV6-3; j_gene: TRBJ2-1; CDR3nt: TGTGCCAGCAGTTACTTGTGGGAGGGCCGCGATGAGCAGTTCTTC; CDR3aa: CASSYLWEGRDEQFF
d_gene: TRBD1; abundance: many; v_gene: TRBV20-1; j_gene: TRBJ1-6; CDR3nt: TGCAGTGCTAGTAACAGGGGGGCGTATAATTCACCCCTCCACTTT; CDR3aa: CSASNRGAYNSPLHF
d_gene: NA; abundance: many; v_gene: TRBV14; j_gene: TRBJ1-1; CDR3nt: TGTGCCAGCAGCCAAGTTCCGGGAGGTTCAGGTAGAGCTTTCTTT; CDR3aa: CASSQVPGGSGRAFF
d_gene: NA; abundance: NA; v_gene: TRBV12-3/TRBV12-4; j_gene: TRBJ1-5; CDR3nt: TGTGCCAGCTGTCCCCCGGAGATAGGGGACCTTTATAGCAATCAGCCCCAGCATTTT; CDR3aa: CASCPPEIGDLYSNQPQHF
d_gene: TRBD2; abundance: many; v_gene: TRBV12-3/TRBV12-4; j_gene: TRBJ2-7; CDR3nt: TGTGCCAGCAGTCCACCCCCTCTAGCGGGAGGAGGCGAGCAGTACTTC; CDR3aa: CASSPPPLAGGGEQYF
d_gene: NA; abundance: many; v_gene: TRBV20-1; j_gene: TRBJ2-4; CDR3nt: TGCAGTGCCGAAAAGGGGCCGGAAAACATTCAGTACTTC; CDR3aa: CSAEKGPENIQYF
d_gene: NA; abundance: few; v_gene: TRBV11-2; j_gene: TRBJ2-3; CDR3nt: TGTGCCAGCAGCCTCCGGACCATGGGGGGCACAGATACGCAGTATTTT; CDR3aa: CASSLRTMGGTDTQYF
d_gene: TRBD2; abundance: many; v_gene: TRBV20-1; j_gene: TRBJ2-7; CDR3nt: TGCAGTGCTAGAGACCTAGCGGGACTTATCTACGAGCAGTACTTC; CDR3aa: CSARDLAGLIYEQYF
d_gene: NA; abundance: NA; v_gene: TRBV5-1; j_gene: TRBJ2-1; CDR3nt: TGCGTCAGCAGCTTTCGACTTCTCAATGAGCAGTTCTTC; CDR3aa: CVSSFRLLNEQFF
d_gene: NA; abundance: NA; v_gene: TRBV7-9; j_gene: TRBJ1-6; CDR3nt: TGTGCCAGCAGCTTAGCGATGCTAAGTTCTTATTCACCCCTCCACTTT; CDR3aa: CASSLAMLSSYSPLHF
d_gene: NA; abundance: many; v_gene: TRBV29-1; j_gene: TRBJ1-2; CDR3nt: TGCAGCGCTTACAGGGAGGAAGGCTACACCTTC; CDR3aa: CSAYREEGYTF
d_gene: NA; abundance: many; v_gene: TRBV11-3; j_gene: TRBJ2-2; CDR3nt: TGTGCCAGCAGCTTGGAGACCGGGGAGCTGTTTTTT; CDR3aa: CASSLETGELFF
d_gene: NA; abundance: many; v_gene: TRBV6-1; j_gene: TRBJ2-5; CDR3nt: TGTGCCAGCAGGCGGGGACAGCCTCAAGAGACCCAGTACTTC; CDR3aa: CASRRGQPQETQYF
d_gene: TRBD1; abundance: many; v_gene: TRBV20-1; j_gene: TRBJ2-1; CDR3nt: TGCAGTGCTAGAGCCCTGACAGGGCGCTCCTACAATGAGCAGTTCTTC; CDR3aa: CSARALTGRSYNEQFF
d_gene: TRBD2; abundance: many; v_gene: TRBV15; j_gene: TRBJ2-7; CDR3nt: TGTGCCACCAGCAGAGAGCGGGAGGTTACCTACGAGCAGTACTTC; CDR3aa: CATSREREVTYEQYF
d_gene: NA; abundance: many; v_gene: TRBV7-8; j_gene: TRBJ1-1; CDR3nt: TGTGCCAGCAGCTTAGTTTTTGGGGCAGGGAGGAGGACGGACACTGAAGCTTTCTTT; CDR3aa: CASSLVFGAGRRTDTEAFF
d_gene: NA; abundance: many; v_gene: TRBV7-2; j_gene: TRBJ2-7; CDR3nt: TGTGCCAGCAGCCCTGGGACGTCCCCAGGGGAGCAGTACTTC; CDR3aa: CASSPGTSPGEQYF
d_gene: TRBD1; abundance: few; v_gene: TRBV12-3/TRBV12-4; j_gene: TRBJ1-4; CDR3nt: TGTACCAGCAGCCTCAGTTTGAATGAAGGGGGCCCTAATGAAAAACTGTTTTTT; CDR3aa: CTSSLSLNEGGPNEKLFF
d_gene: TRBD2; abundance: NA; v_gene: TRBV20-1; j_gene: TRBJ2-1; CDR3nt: TGCAGTGTTACGACTAGCGGGATTCTGAATGAGCAGTTCTTC; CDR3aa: CSVTTSGILNEQFF
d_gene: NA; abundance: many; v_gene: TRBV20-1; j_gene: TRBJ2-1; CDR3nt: TGCAGTGCTAGAGACGCCGCGCGCTCCTACAATGAGCAGTTCTTC; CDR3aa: CSARDAARSYNEQFF
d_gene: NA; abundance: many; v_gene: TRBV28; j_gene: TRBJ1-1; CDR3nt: TGTGCCAGCAGTTTACAGGGAGTGGGGAACACTGAAGCTTTCTTT; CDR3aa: CASSLQGVGNTEAFF
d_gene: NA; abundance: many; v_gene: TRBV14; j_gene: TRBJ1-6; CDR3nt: TGTGCCAGCAGCCTCTTCCCCCCGGAACACTTT; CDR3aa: CASSLFPPEHF
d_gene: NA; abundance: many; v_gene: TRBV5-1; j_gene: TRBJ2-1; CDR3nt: TGCGCCAGCCGCTGGGTAGCGGCTATCCCCAATGAGCAGTTCTTC; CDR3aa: CASRWVAAIPNEQFF
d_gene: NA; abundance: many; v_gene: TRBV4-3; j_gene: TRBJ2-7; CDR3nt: TGCGCCAGCAGCCAAGATCTGGGGTACGAGCAGTACTTC; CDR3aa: CASSQDLGYEQYF
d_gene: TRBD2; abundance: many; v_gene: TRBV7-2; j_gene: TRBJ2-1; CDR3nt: TGTGCCAGCAGCTTGGAGAGCGGGACCCTCGGTGAGCAGTTCTTC; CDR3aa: CASSLESGTLGEQFF
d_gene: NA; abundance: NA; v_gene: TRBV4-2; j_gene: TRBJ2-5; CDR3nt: TGTGCCAGCAGCCAAGGTTCCGGTCAAGAGACCCAGTACTTC; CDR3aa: CASSQGSGQETQYF
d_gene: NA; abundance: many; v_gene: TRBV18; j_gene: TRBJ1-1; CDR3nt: TGTGCCAGCGCGCCCCGAGGGGGTGGGAACGCTTTCTTT; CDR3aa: CASAPRGGGNAFF
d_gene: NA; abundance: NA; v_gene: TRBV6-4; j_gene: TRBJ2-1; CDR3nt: TGTACCAGCAGCCCCCGGAAGCGGTTCTTC; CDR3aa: CTSSPRKRFF